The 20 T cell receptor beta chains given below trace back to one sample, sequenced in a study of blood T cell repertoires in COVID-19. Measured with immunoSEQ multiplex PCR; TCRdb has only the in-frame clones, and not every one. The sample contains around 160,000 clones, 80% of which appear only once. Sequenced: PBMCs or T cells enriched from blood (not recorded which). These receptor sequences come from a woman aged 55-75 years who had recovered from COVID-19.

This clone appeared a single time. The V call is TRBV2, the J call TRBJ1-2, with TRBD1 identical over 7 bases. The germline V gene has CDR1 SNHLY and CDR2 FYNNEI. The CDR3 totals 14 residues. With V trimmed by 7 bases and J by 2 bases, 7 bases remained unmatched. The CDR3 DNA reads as TGTGCCAGCACCCGTGACAGGGAGAACTATGGCTACACCTTC. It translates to CASTRDRENYGYTF.

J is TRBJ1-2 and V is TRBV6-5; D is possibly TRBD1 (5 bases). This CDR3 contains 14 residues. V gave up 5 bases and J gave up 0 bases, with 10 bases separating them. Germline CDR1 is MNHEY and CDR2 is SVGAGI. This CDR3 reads CASSRTPSNYGYTF. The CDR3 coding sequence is TGTGCCAGCAGTCGGACACCTTCTAACTATGGCTACACCTTC.

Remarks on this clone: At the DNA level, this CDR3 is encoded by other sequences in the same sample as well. The DNA for the CDR3 is TGTGCCAGCAGCTTTAGCGGGGGACCGTACAATGAGCAGTTCTTC. Its translation: CASSFSGGPYNEQFF. J is TRBJ2-1 and V is TRBV7-2; 9 positions agree with TRBD2. V trimming: 3 bases; J trimming: 4 bases; junction bases outside the gene matches: 4. Germline CDR1 SGHTA, CDR2 FQGNSA. The CDR3 is 15 amino acids.

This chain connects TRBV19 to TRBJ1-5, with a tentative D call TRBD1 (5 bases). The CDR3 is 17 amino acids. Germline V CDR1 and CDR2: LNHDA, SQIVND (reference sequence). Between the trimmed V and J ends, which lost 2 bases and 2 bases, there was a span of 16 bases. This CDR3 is CASSIPTVSSGNQPQHF. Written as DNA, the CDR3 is TGTGCCAGTAGTATACCGACAGTCTCGTCAGGCAATCAGCCCCAGCATTTT.

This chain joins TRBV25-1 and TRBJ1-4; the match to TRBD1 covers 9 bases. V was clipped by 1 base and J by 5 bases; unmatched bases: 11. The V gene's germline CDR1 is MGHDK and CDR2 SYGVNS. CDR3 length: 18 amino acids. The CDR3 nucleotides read TGTGCCAGCAGTGAATTTAAGGGGCCGGGACAGGGCAATGAAAAACTGTTTTTT. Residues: CASSEFKGPGQGNEKLFF.

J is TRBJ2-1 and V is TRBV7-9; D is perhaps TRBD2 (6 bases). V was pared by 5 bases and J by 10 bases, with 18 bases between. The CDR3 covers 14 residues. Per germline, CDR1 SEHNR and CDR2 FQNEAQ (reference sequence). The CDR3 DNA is TGTGCCAGCAGCATTCGTTCGGGGGAGTACGAGCAGTTCTTC. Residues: CASSIRSGEYEQFF.

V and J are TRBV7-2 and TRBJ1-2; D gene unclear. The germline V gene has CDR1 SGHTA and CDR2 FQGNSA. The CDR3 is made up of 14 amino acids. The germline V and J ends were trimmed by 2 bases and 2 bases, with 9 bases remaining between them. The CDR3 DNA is TGTGCCAGCAGCTTACTAACCCGGAACTATGGCTACACCTTC. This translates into CASSLLTRNYGYTF.

In DNA form, the CDR3 reads TGTGCCACCAGTTTCCGTAGCGGGGGGGCCGGGGAGCTGTTTTTT. Residues: CATSFRSGGAGELFF. The chain recombines TRBV24-1 with TRBJ2-2; TRBD2 aligns across 11 bases. The CDR3 sequence is 15 residues long. J lost 6 bases, V lost 6 bases, and 5 bases had no gene match. Germline values: CDR1 KGHDR, CDR2 SFDVKD.

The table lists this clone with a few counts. The DNA for the CDR3 is TGTGCCAGCAGCCTGACAGGGCCAACTAATGAAAAACTGTTTTTT. It is translated as CASSLTGPTNEKLFF. The V gene is TRBV7-2, the J gene TRBJ1-4, with 7 bases aligning to TRBD1. This CDR3 region has 15 residues. CDR1 SGHTA and CDR2 FQGNSA come from the germline V gene. The junction had 3 bases not matched to a gene; V was cut back by 5 bases and J by 0 bases.

The CDR3 nucleotides are TGTGCCAGCTCTGTCGCGGGGGGTGAGCAGTTCTTC. This codes for CASSVAGGEQFF. V is TRBV18 and J is TRBJ2-1, with TRBD2 identical over 8 bases. Germline loops: CDR1 KGHSH, CDR2 LQKENI. V was clipped by 6 bases and J by 9 bases; unmatched bases: 4. The CDR3 covers 12 residues.

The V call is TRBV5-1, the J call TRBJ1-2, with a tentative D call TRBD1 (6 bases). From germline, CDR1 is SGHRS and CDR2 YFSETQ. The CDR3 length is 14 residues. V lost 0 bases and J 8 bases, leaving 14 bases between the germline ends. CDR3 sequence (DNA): TGCGCCAGCAGCTTGGGGGGACAAACCGACGGCTACACCTTC. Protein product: CASSLGGQTDGYTF.

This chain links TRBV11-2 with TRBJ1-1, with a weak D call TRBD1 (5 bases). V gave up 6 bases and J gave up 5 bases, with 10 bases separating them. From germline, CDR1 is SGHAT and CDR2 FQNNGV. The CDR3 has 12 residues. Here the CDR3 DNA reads TGTGCCAGCAGACTCGGGGGTACTGAAGCTTTCTTT. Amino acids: CASRLGGTEAFF.

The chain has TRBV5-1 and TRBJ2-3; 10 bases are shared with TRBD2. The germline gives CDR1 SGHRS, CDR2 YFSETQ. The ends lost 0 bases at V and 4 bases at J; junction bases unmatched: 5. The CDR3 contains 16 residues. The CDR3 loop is CASSLAGTSAPDTQYF. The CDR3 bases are TGCGCCAGCAGCTTGGCCGGGACTAGCGCGCCAGATACGCAGTATTTT.

CDR3 nucleotide sequence: TGCGCCAGCAGCCAAAAACCCTTTTTTGGTCTTAGTCCGGACACTGAAGCTTTCTTT. Translation gives CASSQKPFFGLSPDTEAFF. The chain combines TRBV5-1 with TRBJ1-1, with D unclear. V shed 4 bases and J shed 3 bases, with 28 bases lying between them. Germline CDR1 is SGHRS and CDR2 is YFSETQ. CDR3 length: 19 amino acids.

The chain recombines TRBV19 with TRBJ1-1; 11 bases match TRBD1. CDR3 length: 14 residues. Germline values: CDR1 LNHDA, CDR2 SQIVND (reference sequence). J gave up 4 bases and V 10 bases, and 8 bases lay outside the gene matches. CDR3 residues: CAITSGTGGTEAFF. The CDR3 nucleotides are TGTGCCATCACCTCCGGGACAGGGGGCACTGAAGCTTTCTTT.

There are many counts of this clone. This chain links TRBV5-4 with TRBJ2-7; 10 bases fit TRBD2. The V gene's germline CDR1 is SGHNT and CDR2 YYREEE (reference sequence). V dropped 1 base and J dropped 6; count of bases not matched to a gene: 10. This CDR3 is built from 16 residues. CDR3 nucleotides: TGTGCCAGCAGCTTGTTTTCAGCGGGGGGGGCAGGCGAGCAGTACTTC. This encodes CASSLFSAGGAGEQYF.

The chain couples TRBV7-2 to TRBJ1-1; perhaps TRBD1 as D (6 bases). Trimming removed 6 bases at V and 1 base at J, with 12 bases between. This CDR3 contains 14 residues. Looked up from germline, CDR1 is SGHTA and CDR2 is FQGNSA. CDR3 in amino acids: CASRSGAPNTEAFF. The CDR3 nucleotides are TGTGCCAGCAGGTCAGGGGCCCCGAACACTGAAGCTTTCTTT.

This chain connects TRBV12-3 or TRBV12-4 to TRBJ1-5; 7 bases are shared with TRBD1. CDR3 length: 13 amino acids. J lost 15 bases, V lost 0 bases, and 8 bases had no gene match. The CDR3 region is CASSLAGGESPHF. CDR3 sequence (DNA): TGTGCCAGCAGTTTAGCAGGGGGCGAGTCCCCGCATTTT.

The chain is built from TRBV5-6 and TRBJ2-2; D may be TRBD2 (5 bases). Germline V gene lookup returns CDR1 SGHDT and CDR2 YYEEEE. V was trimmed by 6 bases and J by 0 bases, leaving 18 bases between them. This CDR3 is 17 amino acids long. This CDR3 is CASTTGGSPANTGELFF. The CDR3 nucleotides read TGTGCCAGCACCACCGGCGGGTCTCCCGCGAACACCGGGGAGCTGTTTTTT.

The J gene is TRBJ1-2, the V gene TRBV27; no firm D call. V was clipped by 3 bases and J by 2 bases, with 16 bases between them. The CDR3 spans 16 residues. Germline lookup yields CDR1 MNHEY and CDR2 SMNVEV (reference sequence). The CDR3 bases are TGTGCCAGCAGTTTCCTCGCAGGAGGTTTAAACTATGGCTACACCTTC. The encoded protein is CASSFLAGGLNYGYTF.